This TCR beta chain originates from a study of T cells expressing NK-cell markers. About the study: Sequencing of TCR beta repertoires drew on sorted CD3+CD56+NKG2C+, CD3+CD56+NKG2C- and CD3+CD56-NKG2C+ T cells. Eight donors were sequenced, of whom seven were HCMV-seropositive, while the remaining one was HCMV-seronegative.

Production of TCR beta cDNA relied on 5'RACE template switching with UMIs. TCRdb re-called the 5' RACE reads; every CDR3 protein appears as one record, without DNA. The sample table sets out roughly 380,000 distinct CDR3 sequences. Note on this clonotype: What it recognizes is unknown.

Notes on the study in general: There were a handful of donors in whom these clonotypes also led the CD3+CD56-NKG2C+ fraction.

This CDR3 has 17 amino acids. Germline V gives CDR1 LNHDA, CDR2 SQIVND (reference sequence). V is TRBV19 and J is TRBJ1-5. This receptor was obtained from a man between 18 and 69 years old in good health. Material for sequencing was blood T cells: a sorted CD56 or NKG2C T cell subset, CD4+ or CD8+ T cells, or bulk PBMC T cells (not recorded which). The CDR3 protein is CASSIAAITTGNQPQHF. Complete variable domain (other parts from reference TRBV19 and TRBJ1-5): DGGITQSPKYLFRKEGQNVTLSCEQNLNHDAMYWYRQDPGQGLRLIYYSQIVNDFQKGDIAEGYSVSREKKESFPLTVTSAQKNPTAFYLCASSIAAITTGNQPQHFGDGTRLSIL.